The 7 T cell receptor beta chains reported below all come from one sample, sequenced in a study of T cells in Graves' hyperthyroidism and ophthalmopathy. Amplification targeted TCR beta CDR3 regions from RNA transcripts. Researchers ran a first-round RT-PCR on the TCR CDR3 using the HTBI primer set. Via MiXCR, TCRdb re-called the multiplex PCR reads, giving one row per CDR3 protein. Altogether around 500,000 distinct CDR3 sequences are present, approximately 22% being singletons, with the ten largest covering about 53%. The source material was blood. These receptors were obtained from a woman between 65 and 79 years old with Graves' ophthalmopathy.

This clonotype appeared many times. CDR3 coding DNA: TGTGCCAGCAGTTTGGGGTTGTCGGGAGGGGGGAATGAGCAGTTCTTC. This encodes CASSLGLSGGGNEQFF. The rearrangement uses TRBV28 and TRBJ2-1; 8 bases are a match to TRBD2. The CDR3 has 16 residues. Germline V lookup: CDR1 MDHEN, CDR2 SYDVKM. Losses at the gene ends were 3 bases for V and 7 bases for J; bases not matched to a gene: 11.

The table lists this clonotype with a few counts. V and J are TRBV2 and TRBJ2-2; TRBD2 matches 12 bases. The CDR3 has 14 amino acids. The V segment lost 7 bases and the J segment 6 bases; nucleotides outside the gene matches: 3. Germline V gene sequence: CDR1 SNHLY, CDR2 FYNNEI. The CDR3 region is CASKGLAGSGELFF. CDR3 nucleotides: TGTGCCAGCAAGGGACTAGCGGGTTCCGGGGAGCTGTTTTTT.

This clonotype was picked up many times. The V call is TRBV15, the J call TRBJ1-5; D ambiguous. The V and J ends lost 1 base and 2 bases respectively, with 6 bases between them. CDR1 and CDR2 (germline): LNHNV, YYDKDF (reference sequence). The CDR3 has 14 amino acids. The DNA for the CDR3 is TGTGCCACCAGCAGAGGAGCAGGCAATCAGCCCCAGCATTTT. Translating gives CATSRGAGNQPQHF. Supplemented by reference TRBV15 and TRBJ1-5, the full variable domain reads DAMVIQNPRYQVTQFGKPVTLSCSQTLNHNVMYWYQQKSSQAPKLLFHYYDKDFNNEADTPDNFQSRRPNTSFCFLDIRSPGLGDTAMYLCATSRGAGNQPQHFGDGTRLSIL.

This clonotype has more than one count but fewer than ten. The chain combines TRBV10-3 with TRBJ2-5; 9 nucleotides align to TRBD2. CDR1 and CDR2 (germline): ENHRY, SYGVKD. The J segment lost 3 bases and the V segment lost 0 bases, leaving 5 bases of the junction unmatched. The CDR3 covers 16 residues. The CDR3 region has the DNA TGTGCCATCAGTGAGTCCCTAGCGGGGAACAAAGAGACCCAGTACTTC. It translates to CAISESLAGNKETQYF.

V usage is TRBV5-1 and J usage is TRBJ2-1; tentatively, D is TRBD2 (5 bases). CDR3 length equals 15 residues. Per the germline V gene, CDR1 is SGHRS and CDR2 is YFSETQ. The germline V and J ends were trimmed by 0 bases and 8 bases, with 15 bases remaining between them. The CDR3 sequence: CASSLGWETPDEQFF. The CDR3 region has the DNA TGCGCCAGCAGCTTGGGGTGGGAGACGCCCGATGAGCAGTTCTTC.

Comment on this clonotype: This may arise from a read error, as a much more abundant clone is one base away. This rearrangement joins TRBV20-1 to TRBJ2-1, with a possible D match to TRBD1 (6 bases). Looked up from germline, CDR1 is DFQATT and CDR2 is SNEGSKA (reference sequence). The CDR3 is 15 residues long. CDR3 nucleotides: TGCAGTGCTAGAGTTGGACAGAGCTCCTACAATGAGCAGTCCTTC. Encoded protein: CSARVGQSSYNEQSF.

The chain couples TRBV7-2 to TRBJ2-1; 7 nucleotides match TRBD2. The CDR3 spans 15 residues. J gave up 4 bases and V 5 bases, and 8 bases lay outside the gene matches. The V gene's germline CDR1 is SGHTA and CDR2 FQGNSA. The CDR3 coding sequence is TGTGCCAGCAGCATAAGCGGGACCCATTACAATGAGCAGTTCTTC. Its translation: CASSISGTHYNEQFF.